Shown below are 14 T cell receptor beta chains from a single sample sequenced in a study of CD8 T cells in Susac syndrome. Reverse transcription used roughly 0.45 to 1 ug RNA and random hexamers. One entry per CDR3 protein, called by TCRdb with MiXCR from the immunoSEQ multiplex PCR reads. In the table there are around 230,000 distinct CDR3 sequences, roughly 96% of which are singletons. Material for sequencing was CD4+ T cells from PBMCs. These receptors originate from a human donor with multiple sclerosis.

The chain uses TRBV3-1 and TRBJ1-1, with 7 bases aligning to TRBD1. The ends lost 4 bases at V and 0 bases at J; junction bases unmatched: 5. Looked up from germline, CDR1 is LGHDT and CDR2 is YNNKEL (reference sequence). There are 15 residues in the CDR3. The CDR3 DNA is TGTGCCAGCAGCCCACAGGGGATCATGAACACTGAAGCTTTCTTT. Protein product: CASSPQGIMNTEAFF.

The V gene is TRBV18, the J gene TRBJ2-1; no clear D gene. The CDR3 sequence is 15 residues long. V lost 6 bases to trimming and J lost 4 bases, with 16 bases between them. Per germline, CDR1 KGHSH and CDR2 LQKENI. CDR3 nucleotide sequence: TGTGCCAGCTCCCCTAGGCCTAGTCAATACAATGAGCAGTTCTTC. Translating it yields CASSPRPSQYNEQFF.

V usage is TRBV3-1 and J usage is TRBJ2-3; TRBD2 is a possible D gene (6 bases). CDR3 length: 15 amino acids. Trimming stripped 4 bases from V and 2 bases from J, with 13 bases between. CDR1 is LGHDT and CDR2 is YNNKEL in the germline V gene (reference sequence). The DNA of the CDR3 is TGTGCCAGCAGCCCTCGGGACTCGCACACAGATACGCAGTATTTT. Translation: CASSPRDSHTDTQYF.

J is TRBJ2-7 and V is TRBV15; D is undetermined. The CDR3 is 14 amino acids. Germline V gene sequence: CDR1 LNHNV, CDR2 YYDKDF (reference sequence). Trimming removed 8 bases at V and 0 bases at J, with 14 bases between. CDR3 DNA: TGTGCCACCTCGCCGGCTACCAACTCCTACGAGCAGTACTTC. This gives the protein CATSPATNSYEQYF. The variable domain in full, completed from reference TRBV15 and TRBJ2-7, reads DAMVIQNPRYQVTQFGKPVTLSCSQTLNHNVMYWYQQKSSQAPKLLFHYYDKDFNNEADTPDNFQSRRPNTSFCFLDIRSPGLGDTAMYLCATSPATNSYEQYFGPGTRLTVT.

DNA of the CDR3: TGTGCCTGGAAGGGCGGCTCCTATGGCTACACCTTC. Its protein is CAWKGGSYGYTF. The chain uses TRBV30 and TRBJ1-2; D ambiguous. The CDR3 is 12 residues long. Trimming shortened V by 4 bases and J by 4 bases, and 10 bases separated the two germline ends. CDR1 and CDR2 from the germline V gene are GTSNPN and SVGIG (reference sequence).

The J gene is TRBJ2-1, the V gene TRBV29-1, with 11 bases lining up with TRBD2. The germline V gene encodes CDR1 SQVTM and CDR2 ANQGSEA. V gave up 6 bases and J gave up 8 bases; unmatched junction bases: 12. This CDR3 is 15 amino acids long. CDR3 in DNA: TGCAGCGTGACAGGGGTAGCGGGAGGGCCCCATGAGCAGTTCTTC. Protein: CSVTGVAGGPHEQFF.

This chain connects TRBV2 to TRBJ1-6; D gene uncertain. Trimming took 8 bases from V and 5 from J, leaving 16 bases between them. The CDR3 is 15 amino acids. Looked up from germline, CDR1 is SNHLY and CDR2 is FYNNEI. The CDR3 DNA reads as TGTGCCAGCCGGAGGTCCGACACACATAATTCACCCCTCCACTTT. Its protein product is CASRRSDTHNSPLHF. Using reference TRBV2 and TRBJ1-6 for the parts outside the CDR3, the full variable domain is EPEVTQTPSHQVTQMGQEVILRCVPISNHLYFYWYRQILGQKVEFLVSFYNNEISEKSEIFDDQFSVERPDGSNFTLKIRSTKLEDSAMYFCASRRSDTHNSPLHFGNGTRLTVT.

The chain employs TRBV16 and TRBJ2-7; D is possibly TRBD2 (5 bases). Trimming left V 4 bases short and J 0 bases short, with 10 bases between. The length of the CDR3 is 14 residues. Looked up from germline, CDR1 is KGHSY and CDR2 is FQNENV. CDR3 sequence: CASSPGMGSYEQYF. DNA for the CDR3: TGTGCCAGCAGCCCGGGAATGGGCTCCTACGAGCAGTACTTC.

The chain recombines TRBV12-3 or TRBV12-4 with TRBJ2-5; 7 bases match TRBD2. V lost 7 bases, J lost 1 base, and 9 bases stayed unmatched. The CDR3 runs to 15 residues. In DNA, the CDR3 is TGTGCCAGCAATCCCAGCGGGGTTCGCCAAGAGACCCAGTACTTC. Amino acids: CASNPSGVRQETQYF.

The J gene is TRBJ1-5, the V gene TRBV3-1; 12 bases are a match to TRBD1. Germline CDR1 LGHDT, CDR2 YNNKEL (reference sequence). The CDR3 is made up of 16 amino acids. V dropped 4 bases and J dropped 6; count of bases not matched to a gene: 7. The CDR3 nucleotides read TGTGCCAGCAGCCTGGGGACAGGGGGCCTTGGTCAGCCCCAGCATTTT. This translates into CASSLGTGGLGQPQHF.

V gene TRBV5-4 combines with J gene TRBJ2-3; perhaps TRBD1 as D (6 bases). Germline values: CDR1 SGHNT, CDR2 YYREEE (reference sequence). Trimming shortened V by 5 bases and J by 0 bases, and 13 bases separated the two germline ends. The CDR3 covers 15 residues. CDR3 sequence reads: CASRPRDKSTDTQYF. The CDR3 DNA reads as TGTGCCAGCAGACCCCGGGACAAAAGCACAGATACGCAGTATTTT.

The chain carries TRBV20-1 and TRBJ2-3, with 9 nucleotides matching TRBD1. The CDR3 extends over 14 amino acids. J lost 8 bases, V lost 3 bases, and 9 bases had no gene match. Germline V gene sequence: CDR1 DFQATT, CDR2 SNEGSKA (reference sequence). Here the CDR3 DNA reads TGCAGTGCTAGGAAACACAGGGGGCAGGGTACGCAGTATTTT. Translating gives CSARKHRGQGTQYF.

This rearrangement joins TRBV20-1 to TRBJ2-4, with TRBD2 as a possible D gene (5 bases). This CDR3 has 14 amino acids. The V and J ends lost 6 bases and 0 bases respectively, with 12 bases between them. Germline V gene lookup returns CDR1 DFQATT and CDR2 SNEGSKA (reference sequence). The chain's CDR3 is CSAPSGRAKNIQYF. DNA of the CDR3: TGCAGTGCCCCCTCGGGGAGAGCCAAAAACATTCAGTACTTC.

The rearrangement joins TRBV7-8 to TRBJ2-3; 9 bases align to TRBD2. With V trimmed by 4 bases and J by 8 bases, 7 bases remained unmatched. The CDR3 loop spans 14 amino acids. Germline-derived CDR1 and CDR2 are SGHVS and FQNEAQ. The CDR3 DNA reads as TGTGCCAGCAGCTCATTAGCGGGAGATGGTACGCAGTATTTT. Translated: CASSSLAGDGTQYF.